Sequencing of this T cell receptor beta chain was carried out in a study of PD-L1 blockade in urothelial cancer. Study background: Blood was analyzed 3 weeks (second dose) and 6 weeks after treatment start. Researchers found blood samples held a median of around 140,000 T cells.

Regarding this clone: Its antigen is still unknown.

The time point here: pretreatment peripheral blood. All patients carried locally advanced or metastatic urothelial carcinoma. Profiled with immunoSEQ multiplex PCR; TCRdb holds only in-frame clones, not every one. The profile covers 50,000 to 55,000 clones, with 85% to 90% appearing a single time and over 20% taken by the ten largest. V dropped 1 base and J dropped 6 bases, with 11 bases sitting between them. CDR3 length: 14 amino acids. Per germline, CDR1 SGHAT and CDR2 FQNNGV. Overall study results and limits: Below-median pretreatment blood TCR clonality was a predictor of better survival.

The sample here was PBMCs, taken around atezolizumab (anti-PD-L1) treatment. The genes are TRBV11-2 and TRBJ2-3, with D possibly being TRBD2 (6 bases). This clonotype was sampled from a man in his 60s with urothelial cancer. CDR3 protein: CASSLVVGGDTQYF. CDR3 coding DNA: TGTGCCAGCAGCTTAGTAGTGGGAGGCGATACGCAGTATTTT. The entire variable domain, with the rest obtained from reference TRBV11-2 and TRBJ2-3, is as follows: EAGVAQSPRYKIIEKRQSVAFWCNPISGHATLYWYQQILGQGPKLLIQFQNNGVVDDSQLPKDRFSAERLKGVDSTLKIQPAKLEDSAVYLCASSLVVGGDTQYFGPGTRLTVL.